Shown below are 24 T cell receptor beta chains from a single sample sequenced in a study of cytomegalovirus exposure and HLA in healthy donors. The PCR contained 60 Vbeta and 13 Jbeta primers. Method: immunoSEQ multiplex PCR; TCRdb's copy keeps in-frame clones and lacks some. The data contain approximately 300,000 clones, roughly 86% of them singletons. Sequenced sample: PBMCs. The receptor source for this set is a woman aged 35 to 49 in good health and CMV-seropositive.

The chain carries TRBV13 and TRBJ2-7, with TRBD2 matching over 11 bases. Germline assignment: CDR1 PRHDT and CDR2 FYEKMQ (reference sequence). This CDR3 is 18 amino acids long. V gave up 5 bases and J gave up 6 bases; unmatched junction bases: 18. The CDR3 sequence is CASSHLTSTSGRSGEQYF. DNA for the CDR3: TGTGCCAGCAGCCATCTCACAAGTACTAGCGGGAGATCGGGCGAGCAGTACTTC.

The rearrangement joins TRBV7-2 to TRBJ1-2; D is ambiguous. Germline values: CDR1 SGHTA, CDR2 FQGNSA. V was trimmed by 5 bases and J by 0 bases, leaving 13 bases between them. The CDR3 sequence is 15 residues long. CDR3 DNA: TGTGCCAGCAGCCGCAGAACAGAACCTAACTATGGCTACACCTTC. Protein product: CASSRRTEPNYGYTF.

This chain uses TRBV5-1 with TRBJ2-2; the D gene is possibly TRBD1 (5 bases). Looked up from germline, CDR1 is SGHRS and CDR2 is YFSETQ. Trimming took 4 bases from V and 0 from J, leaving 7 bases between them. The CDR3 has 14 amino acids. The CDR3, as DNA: TGCGCCAGCAGCCTACAGGCGAACACCGGGGAGCTGTTTTTT. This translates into CASSLQANTGELFF.

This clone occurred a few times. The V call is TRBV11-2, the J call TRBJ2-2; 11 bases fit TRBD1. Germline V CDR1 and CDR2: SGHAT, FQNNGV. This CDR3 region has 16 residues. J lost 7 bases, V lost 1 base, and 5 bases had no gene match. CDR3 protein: CASSLAGQGAVGELFF. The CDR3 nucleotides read TGTGCCAGCAGCTTAGCCGGACAGGGGGCGGTCGGGGAGCTGTTTTTT.

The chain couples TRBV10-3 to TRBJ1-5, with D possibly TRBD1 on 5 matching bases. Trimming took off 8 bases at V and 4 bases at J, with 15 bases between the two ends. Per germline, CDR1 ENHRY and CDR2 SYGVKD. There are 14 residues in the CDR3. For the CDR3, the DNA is TGTGCCATCGGGGCGGCAGGCGATAATCAGCCCCAGCATTTT. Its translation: CAIGAAGDNQPQHF.

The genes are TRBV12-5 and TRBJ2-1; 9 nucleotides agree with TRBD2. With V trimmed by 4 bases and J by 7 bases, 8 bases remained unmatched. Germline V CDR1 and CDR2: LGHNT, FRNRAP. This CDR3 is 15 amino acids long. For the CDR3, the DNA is TGTGCTAGTGGTTGGTCTAGCGGGATGGGGAATGAGCAGTTCTTC. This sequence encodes CASGWSSGMGNEQFF.

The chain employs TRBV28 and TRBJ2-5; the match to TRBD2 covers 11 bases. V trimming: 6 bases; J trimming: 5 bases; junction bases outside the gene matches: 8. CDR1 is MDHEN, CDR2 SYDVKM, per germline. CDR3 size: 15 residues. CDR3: CASSQSTSGIETQYF. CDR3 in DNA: TGTGCCAGCAGCCAATCGACTAGCGGGATTGAGACCCAGTACTTC.

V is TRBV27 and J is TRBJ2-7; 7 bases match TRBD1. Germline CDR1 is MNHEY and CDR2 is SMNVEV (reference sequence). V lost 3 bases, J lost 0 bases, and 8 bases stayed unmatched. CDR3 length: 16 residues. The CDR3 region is CASSFLGQMSSYEQYF. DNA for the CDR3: TGTGCCAGCAGTTTTCTGGGACAGATGAGCTCCTACGAGCAGTACTTC.

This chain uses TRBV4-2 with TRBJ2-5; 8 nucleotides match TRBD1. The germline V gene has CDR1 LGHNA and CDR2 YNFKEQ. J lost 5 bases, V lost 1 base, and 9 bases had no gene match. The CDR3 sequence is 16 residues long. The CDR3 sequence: CASSQGQGPSGETQYF. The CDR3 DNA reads TGTGCCAGCAGCCAAGGACAGGGGCCCTCTGGGGAGACCCAGTACTTC.

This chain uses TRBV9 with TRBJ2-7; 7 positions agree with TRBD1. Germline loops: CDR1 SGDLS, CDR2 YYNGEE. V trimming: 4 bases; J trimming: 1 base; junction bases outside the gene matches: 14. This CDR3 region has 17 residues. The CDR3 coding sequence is TGTGCCAGCAGCCCCGGGGTGAGGGGGCGAGCATCCTACGAGCAGTACTTC. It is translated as CASSPGVRGRASYEQYF.

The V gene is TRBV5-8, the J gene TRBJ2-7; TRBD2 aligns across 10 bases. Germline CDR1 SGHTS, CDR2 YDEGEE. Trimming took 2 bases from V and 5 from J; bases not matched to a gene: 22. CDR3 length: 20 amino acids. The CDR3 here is CASSFRYRTAILLAGDEQYF. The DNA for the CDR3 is TGTGCCAGCAGCTTTAGATATCGGACGGCGATACTTCTAGCGGGAGACGAGCAGTACTTC.

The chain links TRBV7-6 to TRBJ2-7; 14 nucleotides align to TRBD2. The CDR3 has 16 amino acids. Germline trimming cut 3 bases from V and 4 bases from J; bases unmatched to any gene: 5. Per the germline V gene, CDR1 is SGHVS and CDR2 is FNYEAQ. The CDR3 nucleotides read TGTGCCAGCAGCTTGGGGGGACTAGCGGGAGAATACGAGCAGTACTTC. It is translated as CASSLGGLAGEYEQYF. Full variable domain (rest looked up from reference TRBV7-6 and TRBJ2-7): GAGVSQSPRYKVTKRGQDVALRCDPISGHVSLYWYRQALGQGPEFLTYFNYEAQQDKSGLPNDRFSAERPEGSISTLTIQRTEQRDSAMYRCASSLGGLAGEYEQYFGPGTRLTVT.

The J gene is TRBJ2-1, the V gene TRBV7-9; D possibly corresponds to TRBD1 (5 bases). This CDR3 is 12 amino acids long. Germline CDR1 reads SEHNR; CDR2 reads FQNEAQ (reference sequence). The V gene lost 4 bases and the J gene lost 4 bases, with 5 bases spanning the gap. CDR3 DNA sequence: TGTGCCAGCAGCTCAGGGTACAATGAGCAGTTCTTC. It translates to CASSSGYNEQFF.

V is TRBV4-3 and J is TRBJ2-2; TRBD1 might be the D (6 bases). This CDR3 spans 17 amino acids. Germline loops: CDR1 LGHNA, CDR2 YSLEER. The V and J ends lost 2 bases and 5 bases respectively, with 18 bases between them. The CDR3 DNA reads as TGCGCCAGCAGCCAACCTATACAGGGTGGCGGAACCGGGGAGCTGTTTTTT. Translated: CASSQPIQGGGTGELFF.

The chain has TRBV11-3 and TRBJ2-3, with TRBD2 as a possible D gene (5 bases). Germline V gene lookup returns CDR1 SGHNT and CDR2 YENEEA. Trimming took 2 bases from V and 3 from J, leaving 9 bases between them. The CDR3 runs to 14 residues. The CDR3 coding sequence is TGTGCCAGCAGCTTAACGGGGAGAACAGATACGCAGTATTTT. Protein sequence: CASSLTGRTDTQYF.

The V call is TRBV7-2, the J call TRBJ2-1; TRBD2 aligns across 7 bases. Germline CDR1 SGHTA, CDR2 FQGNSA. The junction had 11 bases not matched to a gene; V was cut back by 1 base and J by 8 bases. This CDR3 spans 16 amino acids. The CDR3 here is CASSLVPYGRLDEQFF. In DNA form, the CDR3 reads TGTGCCAGCAGCTTAGTCCCATACGGGAGGCTGGATGAGCAGTTCTTC.

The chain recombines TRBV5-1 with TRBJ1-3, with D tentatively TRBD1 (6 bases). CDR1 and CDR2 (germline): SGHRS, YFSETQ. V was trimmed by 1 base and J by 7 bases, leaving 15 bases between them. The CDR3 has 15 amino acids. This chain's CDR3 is CASSLFPGERNTIYF. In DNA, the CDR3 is TGCGCCAGCAGCTTGTTCCCAGGGGAAAGGAACACCATATATTTT.

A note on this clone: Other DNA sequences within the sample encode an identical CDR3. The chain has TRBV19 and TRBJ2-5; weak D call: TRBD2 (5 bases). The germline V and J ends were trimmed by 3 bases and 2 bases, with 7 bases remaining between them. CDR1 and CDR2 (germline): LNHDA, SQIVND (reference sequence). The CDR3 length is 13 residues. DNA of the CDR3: TGTGCCAGTAGTATCGGACTTCAAGAGACCCAGTACTTC. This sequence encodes CASSIGLQETQYF.

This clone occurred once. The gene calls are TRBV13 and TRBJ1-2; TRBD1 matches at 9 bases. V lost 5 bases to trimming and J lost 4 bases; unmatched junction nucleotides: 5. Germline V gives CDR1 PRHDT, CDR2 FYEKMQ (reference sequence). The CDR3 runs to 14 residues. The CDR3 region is CASSPGQGIYGYTF. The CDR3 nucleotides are TGTGCCAGCAGCCCGGGACAGGGAATCTATGGCTACACCTTC.

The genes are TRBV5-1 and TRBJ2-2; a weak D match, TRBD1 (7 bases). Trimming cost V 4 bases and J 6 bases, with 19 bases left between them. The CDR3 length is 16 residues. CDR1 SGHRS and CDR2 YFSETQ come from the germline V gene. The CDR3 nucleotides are TGCGCCAGCAGCCTAACAGGGGTCGGGAGCGCCGGGGAGCTGTTTTTT. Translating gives CASSLTGVGSAGELFF.

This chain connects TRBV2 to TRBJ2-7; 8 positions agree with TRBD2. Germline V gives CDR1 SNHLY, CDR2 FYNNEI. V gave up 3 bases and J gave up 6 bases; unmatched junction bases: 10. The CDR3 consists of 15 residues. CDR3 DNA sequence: TGTGCCAGCAGTGAGGGGAGCGGGAGTACCTCCGAGCAGTACTTC. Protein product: CASSEGSGSTSEQYF.

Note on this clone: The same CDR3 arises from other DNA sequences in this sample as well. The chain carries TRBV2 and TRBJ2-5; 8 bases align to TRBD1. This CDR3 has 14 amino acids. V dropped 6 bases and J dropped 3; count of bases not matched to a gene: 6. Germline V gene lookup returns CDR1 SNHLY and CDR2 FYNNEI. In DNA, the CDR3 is TGTGCCAGCAGCCGCGACAGGGGCGAAGAGACCCAGTACTTC. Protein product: CASSRDRGEETQYF.

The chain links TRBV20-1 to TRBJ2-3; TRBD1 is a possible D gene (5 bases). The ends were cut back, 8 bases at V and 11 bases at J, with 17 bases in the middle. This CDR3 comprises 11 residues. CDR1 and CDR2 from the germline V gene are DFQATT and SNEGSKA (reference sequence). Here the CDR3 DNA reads TGCAGTCCCCGGACATTCGGAGAGCAGTATTTT. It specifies CSPRTFGEQYF.

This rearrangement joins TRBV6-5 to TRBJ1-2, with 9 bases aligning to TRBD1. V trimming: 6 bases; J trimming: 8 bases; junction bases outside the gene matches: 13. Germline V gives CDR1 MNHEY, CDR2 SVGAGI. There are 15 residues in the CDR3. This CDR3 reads CASRNLLQGAFGYTF. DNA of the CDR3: TGTGCCAGCAGGAATTTATTACAGGGGGCGTTCGGCTACACCTTC.